This TCR beta chain was identified in a study of OX40 agonist ivuxolimab in advanced cancers. At the level of the study: A male proportion of approximately 80% was recorded, with mean age approximately 56 years and range roughly 23 to 79. Three patients showed partial responses: one hepatocellular carcinoma and two cutaneous melanoma cases.

TCRdb's copy holds only in-frame clones and misses some; the assay was immunoSEQ multiplex PCR. The sample yields roughly 50,000 clones, approximately 89% seen once. Notes on the study in general: By week 6 at 0.1 to 3.0 mg/kg, blood CD4+ and CD8+ T cells had expanded clonally.

The germline V gene has CDR1 SQVTM and CDR2 ANQGSEA. The CDR3 covers 12 residues. Trimming removed 5 bases from V and 7 bases from J, with 11 bases in between. This clone was counted once. The antigen is unknown. The chain links TRBV29-1 to TRBJ2-2; D perhaps matches TRBD2 (6 bases). The sample here was CD4+ or CD8+ T cells sorted from blood, taken in a trial of the OX40 agonist ivuxolimab. This TCR was sampled from an adult with an advanced solid tumor such as melanoma, head and neck, liver or kidney cancer. The CDR3 nucleotides are TGCAGCGTTCGGGAGACCGGCGGGGAGCTGTTTTTT. Encoded protein: CSVRETGGELFF.